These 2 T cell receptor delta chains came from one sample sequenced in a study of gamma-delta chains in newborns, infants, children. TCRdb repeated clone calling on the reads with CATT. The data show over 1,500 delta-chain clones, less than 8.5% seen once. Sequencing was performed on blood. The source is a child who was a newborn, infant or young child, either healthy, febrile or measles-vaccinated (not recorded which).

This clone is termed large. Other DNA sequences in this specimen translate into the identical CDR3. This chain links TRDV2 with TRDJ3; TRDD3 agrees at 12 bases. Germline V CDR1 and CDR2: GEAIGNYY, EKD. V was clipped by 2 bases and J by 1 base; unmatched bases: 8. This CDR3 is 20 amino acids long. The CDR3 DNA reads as TGTGCCTGTGACAAGCTAGTACTGGGGGATACTTCCTGGGACACCCGACAGATGTTTTTC. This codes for CACDKLVLGDTSWDTRQMFF.

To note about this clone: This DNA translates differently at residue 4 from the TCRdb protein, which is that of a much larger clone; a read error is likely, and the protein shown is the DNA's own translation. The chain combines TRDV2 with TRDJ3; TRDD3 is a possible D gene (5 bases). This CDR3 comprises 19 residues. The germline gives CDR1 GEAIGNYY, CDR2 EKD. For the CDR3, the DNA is TGTGCCTGTAACACCGACAGGGGGTTTAGCTCCTGGGACACCCGACAGATGTTTTTC. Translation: CACNTDRGFSSWDTRQMFF.